A single sample gave rise to the 20 T cell receptor beta chains below, sequenced in a study of CD8+ T cells in alopecia areata. The sample's treatment: oral pan-JAK inhibitor, 5-10 mg twice daily. The sequencing template was cDNA reverse transcribed from extracted RNA. Profiled with immunoSEQ multiplex PCR; TCRdb holds only in-frame clones, not every one. The repertoire holds 95,000 to 100,000 clones, with 50% to 60% as singletons. Sample: CD8+ T cells sorted from blood, taken at approximately week 60, from a patient treated with tofacitinib. All receptors come from a human donor with alopecia areata.

In its sample, this clone was seen a few times. The chain couples TRBV14 to TRBJ2-1, with 7 bases matching TRBD1. V shed 1 base and J 10 bases; nucleotides not matched to a gene: 7. This CDR3 has 14 amino acids. Per the germline V gene, CDR1 is SGHDN and CDR2 is FVKESK. CDR3 in DNA: TGTGCCAGCAGCCAAGGACAGGGATATGTCGAGCAGTTCTTC. Encoded protein: CASSQGQGYVEQFF.

This clone occurred a few times. The chain couples TRBV7-9 to TRBJ2-5; TRBD2 might be the D (6 bases). The CDR3 consists of 14 residues. CDR1 SEHNR and CDR2 FQNEAQ come from the germline V gene (reference sequence). Between the trimmed V and J ends, which lost 5 bases and 1 base, there was a span of 11 bases. The CDR3 loop reads CASSDGTFQETQYF. DNA for the CDR3: TGTGCCAGCAGCGACGGGACTTTCCAAGAGACCCAGTACTTC.

The gene calls are TRBV6-5 and TRBJ1-5; TRBD1 might be the D (6 bases). Germline CDR1 reads MNHEY; CDR2 reads SVGAGI. There are 14 residues in the CDR3. The V and J ends lost 6 bases and 4 bases respectively, with 13 bases between them. CDR3 coding DNA: TGTGCCAGCAGACGGACACAGGGAAATCAGCCCCAGCATTTT. This gives the protein CASRRTQGNQPQHF.

This clone was seen a handful of times. The chain couples TRBV30 to TRBJ1-2; a weak D match, TRBD1 (5 bases). The length of the CDR3 is 14 residues. Trimming took 3 bases from V and 4 from J, leaving 15 bases between them. CDR1 GTSNPN and CDR2 SVGIG come from the germline V gene (reference sequence). Here the CDR3 DNA reads TGTGCCTGGAGCCTTACAGGCGGGTTCTATGGCTACACCTTC. Translation gives CAWSLTGGFYGYTF.

V gene TRBV14 combines with J gene TRBJ1-2; D may be TRBD1 (5 bases). From germline, CDR1 is SGHDN and CDR2 FVKESK. V lost 3 bases to trimming and J lost 8 bases, with 13 bases between them. This CDR3 region has 13 residues. The CDR3, as DNA: TGTGCCAGCAGCCATTCAGGGTTGTGGGGCTACACCTTC. Its translation: CASSHSGLWGYTF.

The gene calls are TRBV6-5 and TRBJ1-1; 8 positions match TRBD1. V shed 4 bases, J shed 7 bases, and the junction held 5 bases outside the gene matches. Per the germline V gene, CDR1 is MNHEY and CDR2 is SVGAGI. The CDR3 loop spans 13 amino acids. CDR3 sequence reads: CASSSQGVGEAFF. The CDR3 DNA sequence: TGTGCCAGCAGTTCACAGGGGGTAGGTGAAGCTTTCTTT.

This clone came up a few times. The gene calls are TRBV7-3 and TRBJ2-1; D call uncertain. CDR3 size: 12 residues. Trimming removed 2 bases from V and 6 bases from J, with 5 bases in between. In germline, CDR1 is SGHTA, CDR2 FQGTGA. The CDR3 DNA reads TGTGCCAGCAGCTTAGGGCGCAATGAGCAGTTCTTC. Amino acid sequence: CASSLGRNEQFF.

V is TRBV27 and J is TRBJ2-7; D is possibly TRBD1 or TRBD2 (5 bases each). Germline values: CDR1 MNHEY, CDR2 SMNVEV (reference sequence). The CDR3 sequence is 13 residues long. Trimming removed 6 bases at V and 3 bases at J, with 12 bases between. The CDR3 bases are TGTGCCAGCAGAGGACAACGGGGCTACGAGCAGTACTTC. Translating gives CASRGQRGYEQYF.

This clone was recorded once. The gene calls are TRBV5-1 and TRBJ2-7, with D possibly TRBD1 on 6 matching bases. This CDR3 region has 15 residues. Germline V gene sequence: CDR1 SGHRS, CDR2 YFSETQ. Trimming shortened V by 0 bases and J by 2 bases, and 12 bases separated the two germline ends. The CDR3 DNA is TGCGCCAGCAGCTTGGCCAGGACAGAGACCTACGAGCAGTACTTC. Translation: CASSLARTETYEQYF. The whole variable domain, remainder taken from reference TRBV5-1 and TRBJ2-7, is KAGVTQTPRYLIKTRGQQVTLSCSPISGHRSVSWYQQTPGQGLQFLFEYFSETQRNKGNFPGRFSGRQFSNSRSEMNVSTLELGDSALYLCASSLARTETYEQYFGPGTRLTVT.

This chain uses TRBV25-1 with TRBJ1-5, with a possible D match to TRBD1 (6 bases). V was shortened by 2 bases and J by 0 bases, with 17 bases between the two germline ends. The germline V gene encodes CDR1 MGHDK and CDR2 SYGVNS. This CDR3 contains 18 residues. CDR3 DNA: TGTGCCAGCAGTGAACCCGGACAGCAGTCTTATAGCAATCAGCCCCAGCATTTT. Its protein product is CASSEPGQQSYSNQPQHF.

The chain uses TRBV7-9 and TRBJ2-3; maybe TRBD1 (5 bases). Germline CDR1 SEHNR, CDR2 FQNEAQ (reference sequence). V shed 6 bases and J shed 0 bases, with 16 bases lying between them. The CDR3 is 16 amino acids. In DNA, the CDR3 is TGTGCCAGCAGGTCGCCAGGGATACAGAGCACAGATACGCAGTATTTT. Translating gives CASRSPGIQSTDTQYF.

The rearrangement uses TRBV4-1 and TRBJ2-3, with 9 positions matching TRBD2. After removal of 3 bases from V and 2 bases from J, the junction contained 9 bases not matched to a gene. Germline V gives CDR1 MGHRA, CDR2 YSYEKL. The CDR3 extends over 17 amino acids. For the CDR3, the DNA is TGCGCCAGCAGCCAGGCCCTGACTAGCGGTTACACAGATACGCAGTATTTT. Its translation is CASSQALTSGYTDTQYF.

Only one count was recorded for this clone. The CDR3 reads CASSFATSQPQHF. CDR3 coding DNA: TGTGCCAGCAGTTTTGCTACAAGTCAGCCCCAGCATTTT. The chain couples TRBV27 to TRBJ1-5; D remains unclear. Germline CDR1 MNHEY, CDR2 SMNVEV (reference sequence). The CDR3 is 13 amino acids. Trimming took 3 bases from V and 6 from J, leaving 9 bases between them.

CDR3 region: CASSSTWAGSYEQYF. The CDR3 nucleotides are TGTGCCAGCAGCTCGACTTGGGCAGGCTCCTACGAGCAGTACTTC. The V call is TRBV7-2, the J call TRBJ2-7; D unresolved. Germline V CDR1 and CDR2: SGHTA, FQGNSA. The CDR3 sequence is 15 residues long. Trimming stripped 4 bases from V and 0 bases from J, with 13 bases between. Using reference TRBV7-2 and TRBJ2-7 for the parts outside the CDR3, the full variable domain is GAGVSQSPSNKVTEKGKDVELRCDPISGHTALYWYRQSLGQGLEFLIYFQGNSAPDKSGLPSDRFSAERTGGSVSTLTIQRTQQEDSAVYLCASSSTWAGSYEQYFGPGTRLTVT.

This clone was found a few times. The rearrangement links TRBV7-9 to TRBJ2-3; no clear D. Looked up from germline, CDR1 is SEHNR and CDR2 is FQNEAQ (reference sequence). The CDR3 spans 14 residues. V lost 3 bases and J 2 bases, leaving 9 bases between the germline ends. The CDR3 DNA reads TGTGCCAGCAGCTTGGTGCAGCACACAGATACGCAGTATTTT. It is translated as CASSLVQHTDTQYF.

The CDR3, as DNA: TGTGCCAGCAGCTTAAGACAGGGGCTCGGTGGCTACACCTTC. Encoded protein: CASSLRQGLGGYTF. The rearrangement joins TRBV7-9 to TRBJ1-2; 8 positions match TRBD1. The CDR3 length is 14 residues. From germline, CDR1 is SEHNR and CDR2 FQNEAQ (reference sequence). The ends lost 2 bases at V and 7 bases at J; junction bases unmatched: 6.

CDR3 sequence: CASSRLGKGLSEQYF. CDR3 DNA: TGTGCCAGCAGCCGACTGGGTAAAGGGTTAAGTGAGCAGTACTTC. The rearrangement joins TRBV7-6 to TRBJ2-7, with D unclear. This CDR3 is 15 amino acids long. In germline, CDR1 is SGHVS, CDR2 FNYEAQ. Trimming cost V 5 bases and J 7 bases, with 21 bases left between them. The entire variable domain, with the rest obtained from reference TRBV7-6 and TRBJ2-7, is as follows: GAGVSQSPRYKVTKRGQDVALRCDPISGHVSLYWYRQALGQGPEFLTYFNYEAQQDKSGLPNDRFSAERPEGSISTLTIQRTEQRDSAMYRCASSRLGKGLSEQYFGPGTRLTVT.

This chain uses TRBV13 with TRBJ2-5; 11 bases line up with TRBD2. The CDR3 is 15 residues long. Looked up from germline, CDR1 is PRHDT and CDR2 is FYEKMQ (reference sequence). After removal of 5 bases from V and 5 bases from J, the junction contained 7 bases not matched to a gene. The CDR3 reads CASSVSTSGVETQYF. Written as DNA, the CDR3 is TGTGCCAGCAGCGTCTCGACTAGCGGGGTGGAGACCCAGTACTTC.

V usage is TRBV29-1 and J usage is TRBJ2-2; TRBD2 agrees at 8 bases. The CDR3 length is 13 residues. Germline V gene lookup returns CDR1 SQVTM and CDR2 ANQGSEA. After removal of 4 bases from V and 7 bases from J, the junction contained 5 bases not matched to a gene. For the CDR3, the DNA is TGCAGCGTTGCCGGGGGGGCGGGCGGGGAGCTGTTTTTT. This sequence encodes CSVAGGAGGELFF.

The chain joins TRBV6-1 to TRBJ2-3; 9 bases are a match to TRBD2. The V gene's germline CDR1 is MNHNS and CDR2 SASEGT. This CDR3 comprises 15 residues. Germline trimming cut 5 bases from V and 6 bases from J; bases unmatched to any gene: 9. CDR3 in amino acids: CASSSIAGAGDTQYF. In DNA, the CDR3 is TGTGCCAGCAGTTCAATAGCGGGGGCAGGTGATACGCAGTATTTT.